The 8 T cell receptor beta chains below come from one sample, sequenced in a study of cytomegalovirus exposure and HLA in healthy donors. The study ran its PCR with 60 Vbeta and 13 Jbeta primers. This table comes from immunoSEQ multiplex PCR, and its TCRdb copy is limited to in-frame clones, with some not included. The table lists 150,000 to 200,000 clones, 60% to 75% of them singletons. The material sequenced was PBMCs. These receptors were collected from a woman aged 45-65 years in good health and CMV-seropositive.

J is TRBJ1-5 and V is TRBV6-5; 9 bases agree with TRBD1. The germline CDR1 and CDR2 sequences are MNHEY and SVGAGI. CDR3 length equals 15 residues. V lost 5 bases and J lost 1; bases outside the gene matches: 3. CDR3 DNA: TGTGCCAGCAGTAGGGACAGGGCGAGCAATCAGCCCCAGCATTTT. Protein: CASSRDRASNQPQHF.

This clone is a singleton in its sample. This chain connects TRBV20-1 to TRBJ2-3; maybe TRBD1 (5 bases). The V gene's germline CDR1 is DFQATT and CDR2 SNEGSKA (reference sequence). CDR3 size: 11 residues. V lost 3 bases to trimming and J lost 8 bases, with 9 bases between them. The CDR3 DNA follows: TGCAGTGCTAGGGAAGGGGTTACGCAGTATTTT. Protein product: CSAREGVTQYF.

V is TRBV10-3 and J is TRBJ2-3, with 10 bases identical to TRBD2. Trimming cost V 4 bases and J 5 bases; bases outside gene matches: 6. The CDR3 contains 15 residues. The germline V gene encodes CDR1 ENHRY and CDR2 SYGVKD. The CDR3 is CAISVLAGLGDTQYF. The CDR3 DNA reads TGTGCCATCAGTGTACTAGCGGGGCTAGGAGATACGCAGTATTTT.

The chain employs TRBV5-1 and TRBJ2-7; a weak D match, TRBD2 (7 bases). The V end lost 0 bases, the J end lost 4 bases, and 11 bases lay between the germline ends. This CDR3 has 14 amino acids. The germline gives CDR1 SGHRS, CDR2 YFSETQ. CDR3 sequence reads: CASSLEGGAYEQYF. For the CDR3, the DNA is TGCGCCAGCAGCTTGGAGGGGGGGGCGTACGAGCAGTACTTC.

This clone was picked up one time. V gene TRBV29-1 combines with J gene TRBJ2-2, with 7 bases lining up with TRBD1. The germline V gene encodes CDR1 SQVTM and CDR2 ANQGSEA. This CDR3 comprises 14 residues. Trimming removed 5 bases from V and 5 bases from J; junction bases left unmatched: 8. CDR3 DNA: TGCAGCGTTCCGGGAAGGGGGCTAACCGGGGAGCTGTTTTTT. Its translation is CSVPGRGLTGELFF.

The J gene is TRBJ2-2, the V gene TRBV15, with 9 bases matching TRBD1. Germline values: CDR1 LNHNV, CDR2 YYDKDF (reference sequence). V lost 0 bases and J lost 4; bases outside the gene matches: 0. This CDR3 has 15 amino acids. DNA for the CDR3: TGTGCCACCAGCAGAGAGACAGGGGGCACCGGGGAGCTGTTTTTT. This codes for CATSRETGGTGELFF.

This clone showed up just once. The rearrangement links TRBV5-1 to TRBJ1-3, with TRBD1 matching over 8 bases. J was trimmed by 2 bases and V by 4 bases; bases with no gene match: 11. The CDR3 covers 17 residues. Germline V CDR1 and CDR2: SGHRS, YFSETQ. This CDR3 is CASSLGPRGQTGNTIYF. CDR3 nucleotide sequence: TGCGCCAGCAGCCTGGGCCCCAGGGGGCAAACTGGAAACACCATATATTTT.

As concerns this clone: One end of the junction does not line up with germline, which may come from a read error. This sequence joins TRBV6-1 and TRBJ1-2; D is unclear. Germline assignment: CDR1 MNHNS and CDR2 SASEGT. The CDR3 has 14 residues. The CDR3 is CASSELWHSYGCTF. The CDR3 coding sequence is TGTGCCAGCAGTGAACTTTGGCATAGCTATGGCTGCACCTTC.